This TCR beta chain was observed in a study of post-analysis software for immune sequencing data (dated by TCRdb to the mid-2010s). As for the study more broadly: Disease courses on record covered relapsing-remitting, secondary progressive and progressive-relapsing multiple sclerosis, though some patients had no subtype annotation. The patient repertoires were compared against around 11 previously published healthy control repertoires obtained from donors aged roughly 6 to 28 years. A subset of samples was prepared in parallel using single-end sample barcoding, then pooled and co-amplified after Illumina adapter ligation.

The paper's findings and limits, for the study overall: Roughly 5 TRBV segments, including TRBV5-6, TRBV5-1 and TRBV20-1, were significantly more frequent in patients than controls. The control group was slightly older than the multiple sclerosis patient group. Compared with controls, multiple sclerosis patients had significantly lower normalized Chao1 diversity, a finding suggesting substantial peripheral T-cell clonal expansion. Direct clustering with F measure showed strong co-clustering of samples prepared in the same batch, prompting a batch-effect correction.

In the case of this clonotype: The clone's antigen remains unknown. No base-level quality is on record; no much larger clone is a single base apart.

To prepare the library, PCR was applied. Sequenced using an Illumina HiSeq 2500. To reduce PCR and sequencing biases, unique molecular identifiers were incorporated into the TCR beta cDNA libraries. Every 1 to 10 million input T cells yielded roughly 0.5 million cDNA molecules, meaning each molecule approximated one T cell. The patient libraries were prepared and sequenced using the same protocol as the earlier healthy control dataset. Samples belonging to the same batch were prepared together, multiplexed and sequenced on a shared HiSeq lane. The paper's processing steps were these. Raw barcoded reads were processed with MIGEC, and single-read molecular identifier groups were discarded before consensus assembly and CDR3 extraction. VDJtools was used for post-analysis of the clonotype tables, and diversity was normalized by down-sampling every dataset to the size of the smallest sample. To correct batch-related cross-sample contamination, repertoire overlap clustering matched CDR3 amino acid sequences but not nucleotide sequences. Clones were called with MiXCR by TCRdb after fastp trimmed the public reads at Q25, and only in-frame beta chains were retained. Identical CDR3 protein sequences are pooled into one entry, listed with their most common genes and DNA. The V and J calls come from TCRdb's annotation, not from the publication. The sample table holds about 540,000 distinct CDR3 sequences, of which roughly 34% were seen once. About 6% of the sample is taken by the ten largest.

To demonstrate the VDJtools post-analysis software, TCR beta repertoires were profiled from the peripheral blood of more than ten young patients with multiple sclerosis. The patients with multiple sclerosis were children and adolescents between roughly 6 and 16 years of age. CDR1 and CDR2 are read off the germline V gene as SGHVS and FQNEAQ. V loses 5 bases at its end and J loses 7 bases; junction bases beyond the gene matches: 10. The CDR3 runs 14 residues from the cysteine to the phenylalanine. The retained sequence is limited to the CDR3, 42 bases, with the frame set at the first base. The TCR comes from a girl aged 2-17 years with multiple sclerosis. This receptor chain uses TRBV7-8 and TRBJ1-2; the central 7 bases match TRBD1. The sample consisted of blood. The sequence in DNA is TGTGCCAGCAGCACCTACAGGGGTGGTGGTGGCTACACCTTC. This encodes CASSTYRGGGGYTF.